The TCR beta chain under discussion was sequenced for a study of post-analysis software for immune sequencing data. Study-level background: Relapsing-remitting, secondary progressive and progressive-relapsing courses of multiple sclerosis were included. General observations from the study: Samples from a shared batch, those prepared together, strongly co-clustered by F measure. Multiple sclerosis was associated with a significant reduction in normalized Chao1 diversity relative to controls. The study found TRBV5-6, TRBV5-1 and TRBV20-1 among about five TRBV segments more frequent in patients than controls.

The library was made from cDNA and included unique molecular identifiers. When about 0.95 to 10 million T cells were used, they gave around 500,000 cDNA molecules. TCRdb re-analysed the PCR reads in MiXCR, keeping a single row per CDR3 protein. Of roughly 600,000 distinct CDR3 sequences listed, 40% to 50% were seen once; the top ten hold more than 1.5%. This clonotype was recorded a few times. The antigen is unknown. Trimming took 1 base from V and 5 from J, leaving 15 bases between them. This CDR3 region has 16 residues. Germline V gene data show CDR1 as MGHRA and CDR2 as YSYEKL. The clonotype originates from a girl aged 10-17 years with multiple sclerosis. Sequencing used blood. This chain joins TRBV4-1 and TRBJ1-5; possible D gene TRBD1, 6 bases. CDR3 sequence (DNA): TGCGCCAGCAGCCAAGCAAAGGGGGAGGTGTATCAGCCCCAGCATTTT. Translated: CASSQAKGEVYQPQHF.